Shown below are 28 T cell receptor beta chains from a single sample sequenced in a study of neurological immune-mediated disorders. TCRdb analysed the 5' RACE reads with MiXCR anew, one entry per CDR3 protein. The sample lists fewer than 65,000 distinct CDR3 sequences, over 9% occurring once. Sequencing was performed on PBMCs. All receptors come from a man between 65 and 85 years old with HTLV-1-associated myelopathy (HAM/TSP).

This clonotype was recorded at least ten times. This CDR3 is CASSRGGGIQETQYF. CDR3 nucleotides: TGTGCCAGCAGTAGGGGCGGAGGGATCCAAGAGACCCAGTACTTC. The chain is built from TRBV6-2 or TRBV6-3 and TRBJ2-5; perhaps TRBD2 as D (6 bases). Germline CDR1 MNHEY, CDR2 SVGEGT. This CDR3 comprises 15 residues. Trimming pared 5 bases from V and 1 base from J, leaving 14 bases between.

This clonotype was detected ten times or more. The genes are TRBV7-2 and TRBJ2-3; TRBD1 might be the D (5 bases). Germline lookup yields CDR1 SGHTA and CDR2 FQGNSA. The V gene lost 5 bases and the J gene lost 2 bases, with 8 bases spanning the gap. CDR3 size: 13 residues. DNA for the CDR3: TGTGCCAGCAGCGTACAGGTCACAGATACGCAGTATTTT. This encodes CASSVQVTDTQYF.

This clonotype has at least ten counts. The chain combines TRBV7-2 with TRBJ1-2; D not certain. This CDR3 is 14 amino acids long. Germline V lookup: CDR1 SGHTA, CDR2 FQGNSA. Trimming stripped 3 bases from V and 1 base from J, with 9 bases between. CDR3 nucleotide sequence: TGTGCCAGCAGCTTCTCGACTTATAACTATGGCTACACCTTC. Translating gives CASSFSTYNYGYTF. The full variable domain, completed using reference TRBV7-2 and TRBJ1-2, is GAGVSQSPSNKVTEKGKDVELRCDPISGHTALYWYRQSLGQGLEFLIYFQGNSAPDKSGLPSDRFSAERTGGSVSTLTIQRTQQEDSAVYLCASSFSTYNYGYTFGSGTRLTVV.

This chain links TRBV25-1 with TRBJ2-2, with D perhaps matching TRBD1 (6 bases). Germline values: CDR1 MGHDK, CDR2 SYGVNS. The CDR3 has 14 residues. The V end lost 7 bases, the J end lost 6 bases, and 15 bases lay between the germline ends. CDR3: CASKTGPAAGELFF. CDR3 nucleotide sequence: TGTGCCAGCAAGACAGGACCGGCGGCCGGGGAGCTGTTTTTT.

A remark on this clonotype: One junction end does not reproduce the germline sequence, and a read error may be involved. The chain uses TRBV6-2 or TRBV6-3 and TRBJ2-1; a possible D gene is TRBD2 (7 bases). Germline V gene sequence: CDR1 MNHEY, CDR2 SVGEGT. The CDR3 runs 16 residues. In DNA form, the CDR3 reads TGTACCAGCAGAGGCAGGGGAGGGCCTCCTTACAATGAGCAGTTCTTC. Translating it yields CTSRGRGGPPYNEQFF.

This clonotype is labeled as medium-sized. The chain joins TRBV7-8 to TRBJ1-5, with D unclear. Per the germline V gene, CDR1 is SGHVS and CDR2 is FQNEAQ. The V end lost 1 base, the J end lost 4 bases, and 11 bases lay between the germline ends. The CDR3 sequence is 15 residues long. The CDR3 coding sequence is TGTGCCAGCAGCTTAGAATCGTCACAGAATCAGCCCCAGCATTTT. Residues: CASSLESSQNQPQHF.

The sample holds many counts of this clonotype. The V call is TRBV28, the J call TRBJ2-1, with D possibly TRBD2 on 6 matching bases. With 5 bases removed from V and 9 bases from J, the gap between germline ends came to 17 bases. CDR3 size: 14 residues. The V gene's germline CDR1 is MDHEN and CDR2 SYDVKM. The CDR3 region is CASSPVGPGGEQFF. CDR3 coding DNA: TGTGCCAGCAGTCCAGTTGGCCCCGGGGGTGAGCAGTTCTTC.

This clonotype rates as medium-sized. The gene calls are TRBV9 and TRBJ2-6; D is uncertain. The germline V gene has CDR1 SGDLS and CDR2 YYNGEE. CDR3 size: 16 residues. Trimming took off 4 bases at V and 1 base at J, with 12 bases between the two ends. CDR3 residues: CASSPPGSSGANVLTF. The CDR3, as DNA: TGTGCCAGCAGCCCTCCCGGTTCATCTGGGGCCAACGTCCTGACTTTC.

Ten or more counts support this clonotype. V and J are TRBV5-5 and TRBJ2-3, with TRBD2 matching 9 bases. With V trimmed by 4 bases and J by 8 bases, 11 bases remained unmatched. Germline loops: CDR1 SGHKS, CDR2 YYEKEE (reference sequence). The CDR3 contains 15 residues. CDR3 bases: TGTGCCAGCAGCCAGGAAATAGCGGGAGAGGTTACGCAGTATTTT. Protein product: CASSQEIAGEVTQYF.

The chain has TRBV25-1 and TRBJ2-1, with TRBD2 matching over 11 bases. V lost 9 bases to trimming and J lost 4 bases; unmatched junction nucleotides: 11. The CDR3 runs to 16 residues. Germline V lookup: CDR1 MGHDK, CDR2 SYGVNS. Here the CDR3 DNA reads TGTGCCAGGACGGGGAGTAGACTAGCGGGGTACAATGAGCAGTTCTTC. Translating it yields CARTGSRLAGYNEQFF.

This clonotype was detected ten times or more. The J gene is TRBJ1-3, the V gene TRBV7-9; tentatively, D is TRBD1 (5 bases). Trimming removed 3 bases from V and 6 bases from J, with 12 bases in between. Germline values: CDR1 SEHNR, CDR2 FQNEAQ (reference sequence). This CDR3 is built from 14 residues. CDR3 protein: CASSFTGDINTIYF. The CDR3 bases are TGTGCCAGCAGCTTCACAGGAGATATAAACACCATATATTTT. The variable domain in full, with the rest retrieved from reference TRBV7-9 and TRBJ1-3, is DTGVSQNPRHKITKRGQNVTFRCDPISEHNRLYWYRQTLGQGPEFLTYFQNEAQLEKSRLLSDRFSAERPKGSFSTLEIQRTEQGDSAMYLCASSFTGDINTIYFGEGSWLTVV.

This clonotype was seen at least ten times. The rearrangement links TRBV7-7 to TRBJ2-1, with unresolved D. The germline V and J ends were trimmed by 3 bases and 9 bases, with 12 bases remaining between them. This CDR3 region has 13 residues. Germline assignment: CDR1 SSHAT and CDR2 FNYEAQ (reference sequence). The CDR3: CASSFSRPGEQFF. The CDR3 bases are TGTGCCAGCAGCTTTTCTCGGCCGGGTGAGCAGTTCTTC.

This clonotype occurred many times. The V gene is TRBV5-5, the J gene TRBJ1-2; no firm D call. Germline CDR1 SGHKS, CDR2 YYEKEE (reference sequence). The CDR3 consists of 12 residues. V was trimmed by 1 base and J by 5 bases, leaving 6 bases between them. The CDR3: CASSLLWYGYTF. The CDR3 region has the DNA TGTGCCAGCAGCTTGTTGTGGTATGGCTACACCTTC.

This clonotype has a count of ten or more. The chain employs TRBV12-3 or TRBV12-4 and TRBJ2-6; TRBD1 matches at 7 bases. The junction had 11 bases not matched to a gene; V was cut back by 4 bases and J by 2 bases. CDR3 length: 18 residues. The CDR3 nucleotides are TGTGCCAGCAGTTCGTTAACAGGGGAGAAGGCTGGGGCCAACGTCCTGACTTTC. The encoded protein is CASSSLTGEKAGANVLTF.

This clonotype was recorded many times. The V call is TRBV12-3 or TRBV12-4, the J call TRBJ2-7; 9 positions match TRBD2. The CDR3 spans 16 residues. Losses at the gene ends were 6 bases for V and 4 bases for J; bases not matched to a gene: 13. The DNA for the CDR3 is TGTGCCAGCAGCGGGGGGCCTAGCGGGACGCGTTACGAGCAGTACTTC. Translated, it gives CASSGGPSGTRYEQYF.

This clonotype has ten or more counts. The V gene is TRBV12-3 or TRBV12-4, the J gene TRBJ1-2, with 7 bases aligning to TRBD1. The CDR3 sequence is 13 residues long. V shed 6 bases and J 7 bases; nucleotides not matched to a gene: 8. This chain's CDR3 is CASSPRTGGGYTF. The DNA for the CDR3 is TGTGCCAGCAGCCCTCGGACAGGCGGTGGCTACACCTTC.

This clonotype was counted many times. The rearrangement joins TRBV5-1 to TRBJ2-7; D perhaps matches TRBD2 (5 bases). The CDR3 totals 14 residues. The V gene's germline CDR1 is SGHRS and CDR2 YFSETQ. Between the trimmed V and J ends, which lost 5 bases and 6 bases, there was a span of 18 bases. The CDR3 loop is CASSGAGVTSEQYF. CDR3 bases: TGCGCCAGCAGTGGCGCGGGCGTTACGTCCGAGCAGTACTTC.

This clonotype was detected ten times or more. The chain uses TRBV5-1 and TRBJ1-1; no definite D call. Germline-derived CDR1 and CDR2 are SGHRS and YFSETQ. V lost 7 bases to trimming and J lost 4 bases, with 17 bases between them. CDR3 length: 14 residues. Here the CDR3 DNA reads TGCGCCAGCGCCCTGGGAGGGCATTTCACTGAAGCTTTCTTT. Translating it yields CASALGGHFTEAFF. The complete variable domain, with remaining parts taken from reference TRBV5-1 and TRBJ1-1, reads KAGVTQTPRYLIKTRGQQVTLSCSPISGHRSVSWYQQTPGQGLQFLFEYFSETQRNKGNFPGRFSGRQFSNSRSEMNVSTLELGDSALYLCASALGGHFTEAFFGQGTRLTVV.

V and J are TRBV20-1 and TRBJ2-5; D gene uncertain. The CDR3 runs 11 residues. Germline V gene sequence: CDR1 DFQATT, CDR2 SNEGSKA (reference sequence). CDR3 residues: CSNLGLETQYF. The CDR3, as DNA: TGCAGCAATCTCGGCCTGGAGACCCAGTACTTC.

As concerns this clonotype: This may come from a read error, since a much larger clone is one base off. The rearrangement links TRBV7-9 to TRBJ2-7; 8 positions match TRBD1. Germline values: CDR1 SEHNR, CDR2 FQNEAQ (reference sequence). The CDR3 totals 15 residues. The CDR3 sequence is CVSSLEGQVVREQYF. CDR3 coding DNA: TGTGTCAGCAGCTTAGAGGGACAGGTGGTCCGCGAGCAGTACTTC.

The sample holds many counts of this clonotype. The J gene is TRBJ2-1, the V gene TRBV29-1; tentative D call: TRBD1 (6 bases). The CDR3 runs to 13 residues. CDR1 is SQVTM, CDR2 ANQGSEA, per germline. V was pared by 4 bases and J by 5 bases, with 12 bases between. This CDR3 is CSVAPGQNNEQFF. In nucleotides, the CDR3 is TGCAGCGTTGCACCGGGACAAAACAATGAGCAGTTCTTC.

The table lists this clonotype with many counts. The chain uses TRBV18 and TRBJ1-6; tentative D call: TRBD1 (6 bases). This CDR3 spans 14 amino acids. Trimming removed 2 bases at V and 8 bases at J, with 10 bases between. The germline gives CDR1 KGHSH, CDR2 LQKENI. The CDR3 here is CASSPRGQDSPLHF. The CDR3 DNA reads TGTGCCAGCTCACCAAGGGGACAAGATTCACCCCTCCACTTT.

In this sample, this clonotype turned up many times. The chain links TRBV28 to TRBJ2-5, with 14 bases matching TRBD2. Germline V gene sequence: CDR1 MDHEN, CDR2 SYDVKM. With 6 bases clipped from V and 11 bases from J, the junction kept 8 bases outside the gene matches. The CDR3 length is 14 residues. The CDR3 spells CASSTRTSGRSQYF. In DNA form, the CDR3 reads TGTGCCAGCAGCACCAGGACTAGCGGGAGGTCTCAGTACTTC.

This clonotype showed up just once. At one boundary the junction diverges from the germline segment, which might be a read error. The rearrangement links TRBV7-8 to TRBJ1-5; D gene ambiguous. This CDR3 is 11 amino acids long. CDR1 and CDR2 from the germline V gene are SGHVS and FQNEAQ. The CDR3 nucleotides read TGTGCCAGCAGCTTGGATCAGACCCAGCATTTT. It codes for CASSLDQTQHF.

This clonotype showed up many times. The rearrangement links TRBV6-5 to TRBJ2-5; D is perhaps TRBD2 (6 bases). Germline V lookup: CDR1 MNHEY, CDR2 SVGAGI. CDR3 length: 15 residues. The ends were cut back, 2 bases at V and 4 bases at J, with 14 bases in the middle. The CDR3, as DNA: TGTGCCAGCAGTTACGGTCGGCGGGGAGCAGAGACCCAGTACTTC. Translating it yields CASSYGRRGAETQYF.

This clonotype has at least ten counts. This chain joins TRBV12-3 or TRBV12-4 and TRBJ1-2; unclear D gene. Between the trimmed V and J ends, which lost 3 bases and 6 bases, there was a span of 17 bases. The CDR3 extends over 15 amino acids. The CDR3 nucleotides read TGTGCCAGCAGTTTCCAGGAGGGCTCCGCGCATGGCTACACCTTC. Translating gives CASSFQEGSAHGYTF.

This clonotype was seen repeatedly, ten times or more. It may be a read error: a sequence one base away is much more abundant. The gene calls are TRBV28 and TRBJ1-5; D is uncertain. Germline CDR1 is MDHEN and CDR2 is SYDVKM. This CDR3 is 13 amino acids long. Trimming took off 3 bases at V and 3 bases at J, with 6 bases between the two ends. CDR3: CASSFLVNQPQHF. DNA of the CDR3: TGTGCCAGCAGTTTTTTAGTCAATCAGCCCCAGCATTTT.

Many counts were recorded for this clonotype. The CDR3 coding sequence is TGTGCCAGCAGTCCCCGGGCGCTAGGGGAGCAGTACTTC. Translating it yields CASSPRALGEQYF. The chain couples TRBV6-5 to TRBJ2-7; the D is unclear. The germline gives CDR1 MNHEY, CDR2 SVGAGI. The CDR3 spans 13 residues. Trimming took 5 bases from V and 7 from J, leaving 15 bases between them.